These T cell receptor beta chains were read from a single sample in a study of Graves' ophthalmopathy and Graves' hyperthyroidism. TCRdb reprocessed the multiplex PCR reads with MiXCR, giving one entry per CDR3 protein. The table has 900,000 to 1,200,000 distinct CDR3 sequences, roughly two fifths seen once. Sequences were obtained from peripheral blood or thyroid tissue (not recorded which). The receptors were sampled from an adult man with Graves' hyperthyroidism. Each CDR3 is given with its conserved first and last residue. The D gene is left open where the match is weak. Rows may omit the clone size; those that give it use once, few, many or a size class.

size: many; D: .; J: TRBJ1-6; V: TRBV9; DNA: TGTGCCAGCAGTTCTGGGGGGGTCGAGTCACCCCTCCACTTT; CDR3: CASSSGGVESPLHF
size: .; D: .; J: TRBJ1-6; V: TRBV7-9; DNA: TGTGCCAGCAGCTTATCTCCGAACCACTTT; CDR3: CASSLSPNHF
size: many; D: .; J: TRBJ1-1; V: TRBV7-9; DNA: TGTGCCAGCAGCTTAGGTCAGACGAACACTGAAGCTTTCTTT; CDR3: CASSLGQTNTEAFF
size: .; D: TRBD2; J: TRBJ2-5; V: TRBV28; DNA: TGTGCCAGCTCTAAGACTAGCGGGAAGTCCGGGACCCAGTACTTC; CDR3: CASSKTSGKSGTQYF
size: many; D: TRBD1; J: TRBJ1-1; V: TRBV20-1; DNA: TGCACTTTCCTGAAAGACAGGGTGAACACTGAAGCTTTCTTT; CDR3: CTFLKDRVNTEAFF
size: many; D: .; J: TRBJ2-6; V: TRBV11-2; DNA: TGTGCCAGCAGCTTAGTACGGACCTCTGGGGCCAACGTCCTGACTTTC; CDR3: CASSLVRTSGANVLTF
size: .; D: .; J: TRBJ1-5; V: TRBV4-1; DNA: TGCGCCAGCAGCCAAGCAGGGTTGGTGAATCAGCCCCAGCATTTT; CDR3: CASSQAGLVNQPQHF
size: .; D: .; J: TRBJ2-7; V: TRBV7-2; DNA: TGTGCCAGCAGCCTACAGGCAGGGGCCTACGAGCAGTACTTC; CDR3: CASSLQAGAYEQYF
size: once; D: TRBD1; J: TRBJ1-2; V: TRBV20-1; DNA: TGCAGTGCTACCCACCGCGGGACAGGAGACGACTATGGCTACACCTTC; CDR3: CSATHRGTGDDYGYTF
size: .; D: TRBD2; J: TRBJ2-7; V: TRBV20-1; DNA: TGCAGTGCTAGAGATCGCGGGGGGCATCGGTACGAGCAGTACTTC; CDR3: CSARDRGGHRYEQYF
size: .; D: .; J: TRBJ2-5; V: TRBV7-2; DNA: TGCGCCAGCAGCCCTCGCGGGGTTGGCAAAGAGACCCAGTACTTC; CDR3: CASSPRGVGKETQYF
size: .; D: TRBD1; J: TRBJ2-7; V: TRBV5-1; DNA: TGCGCCAGCAGAGAGCAGGGGGCGGACGAGCAGTACTTC; CDR3: CASREQGADEQYF
size: many; D: TRBD1; J: TRBJ1-2; V: TRBV7-9; DNA: TGTGCCAGCAGCCTGTTGACAGGGGGGAACTATGGCTACACCTTC; CDR3: CASSLLTGGNYGYTF
size: many; D: .; J: TRBJ2-7; V: TRBV20-1; DNA: TGCAGTGCTAGAGAACACTACTACGAGCAGTACTTC; CDR3: CSAREHYYEQYF
size: few; D: TRBD1; J: TRBJ1-1; V: TRBV7-2; DNA: TGTGCCAGCAGCTTGTTACAGGGGGCGACCACTGAAGCTTTCTTT; CDR3: CASSLLQGATTEAFF
size: .; D: .; J: TRBJ2-7; V: TRBV9; DNA: TGTGCCAGCAGCGCCCCTGGGGAGGCGAACGTTTACGAGCAGTACTTC; CDR3: CASSAPGEANVYEQYF
size: .; D: .; J: TRBJ1-5; V: TRBV9; DNA: TGTGCCAGCAGCCCCGAGCTCGACCCCCAGCATTTT; CDR3: CASSPELDPQHF
size: once; D: .; J: TRBJ2-5; V: TRBV19; DNA: TGTGCCAGTAGTACAGACAGGGAGGGCCAGTACTTC; CDR3: CASSTDREGQYF
size: few; D: .; J: TRBJ1-4; V: TRBV12-3/TRBV12-4; DNA: TGTGCCAGCAGTCCGGGGGTAACTAATGAAAAACTGTTTTTT; CDR3: CASSPGVTNEKLFF
size: many; D: .; J: TRBJ2-7; V: TRBV7-2; DNA: TGTGCCAGCAGCTCGCCGACAGGCGAGCAGTACTTC; CDR3: CASSSPTGEQYF
size: once; D: TRBD2; J: TRBJ2-7; V: TRBV7-9; DNA: TGTGCCAGCAGCCTCCGGACTAGCGGTCCGACCTACGAGCAGTACTTC; CDR3: CASSLRTSGPTYEQYF
size: many; D: .; J: TRBJ2-7; V: TRBV13; DNA: TGTGCCAGCAGAGAGACGGGGATCGACGAGCAGTACTTC; CDR3: CASRETGIDEQYF
size: .; D: .; J: TRBJ2-5; V: TRBV20-1; DNA: TGCAGTGCTAGGGGACCACGGGGGGCAGAGACCCAGTACTTC; CDR3: CSARGPRGAETQYF
size: .; D: TRBD1; J: TRBJ2-7; V: TRBV10-3; DNA: TGTGCCATCAGTGAGCCGAACCCGGGACAGGGGGTCCGCGAGCAGTACTTC; CDR3: CAISEPNPGQGVREQYF
size: few; D: .; J: TRBJ2-7; V: TRBV4-3; DNA: TGCGCCAGCAGCCAACTGGAAGGGTCCGAGCAGTACTTC; CDR3: CASSQLEGSEQYF
size: .; D: .; J: TRBJ1-6; V: TRBV10-2; DNA: TGCGCCAGCATGTTGAGCGGGGGGGCGCCCCTCCACTTT; CDR3: CASMLSGGAPLHF
size: once; D: TRBD1; J: TRBJ2-2; V: TRBV4-3; DNA: TGCGCCAGCAGCCAAGAACGGGGACAGAGATTCTCCGGGGAGCTGTTTTTT; CDR3: CASSQERGQRFSGELFF
size: many; D: TRBD1; J: TRBJ1-5; V: TRBV5-6; DNA: TGTGCCAGCAGCTTGGGGGACAGGGTTCGGCCCCAGCATTTT; CDR3: CASSLGDRVRPQHF
size: .; D: .; J: TRBJ1-5; V: TRBV6-1; DNA: TGTGCCAGCAGTGCGACTCAGCCCCAGCATTTT; CDR3: CASSATQPQHF
size: .; D: .; J: TRBJ2-5; V: TRBV10-3; DNA: TGTGCCATCACCCAGGGACAAATGGAGACCCAGTACTTC; CDR3: CAITQGQMETQYF
size: many; D: .; J: TRBJ1-2; V: TRBV7-9; DNA: TGCGCCAGCAGCTTGGCGGACTATGGCTACACCTTC; CDR3: CASSLADYGYTF
size: .; D: .; J: TRBJ2-6; V: TRBV9; DNA: TGTGCCAGCAGCGGCGGACAGAGGACTGGGGCCAACGTCCTGACTTTC; CDR3: CASSGGQRTGANVLTF
size: .; D: .; J: TRBJ1-2; V: TRBV12-3/TRBV12-4; DNA: TGTGCCAGCAGTTTGAACTCCTGGGGTGGGTCTAACTATGGCTACACCTTC; CDR3: CASSLNSWGGSNYGYTF
size: many; D: .; J: TRBJ2-5; V: TRBV7-9; DNA: TGTGCCAGCAGCTCCGCAGGGTGGGAGACCCAGTACTTC; CDR3: CASSSAGWETQYF
size: many; D: .; J: TRBJ2-6; V: TRBV7-9; DNA: TGTGCCAGCAGCTTAACCAGAGGAGCTGGGGCCAACGTCCTGACTTTC; CDR3: CASSLTRGAGANVLTF
size: .; D: TRBD1; J: TRBJ1-5; V: TRBV11-2; DNA: TGTGCCAGCAGCTCATTACAGGGGGCAAGGCCCCAGCATTTT; CDR3: CASSSLQGARPQHF
size: .; D: TRBD1; J: TRBJ2-2; V: TRBV29-1; DNA: TGCAGCGTTGAAGGTACAGGGGGCGCAACCGGGGAGCTGTTTTTT; CDR3: CSVEGTGGATGELFF
size: .; D: TRBD1; J: TRBJ1-1; V: TRBV6-6; DNA: TGTGCCAGCAGAATAACAGGGGCGGGCACTGAAGCTTTCTTT; CDR3: CASRITGAGTEAFF
size: many; D: .; J: TRBJ1-2; V: TRBV10-3; DNA: TGTGCCATCAGTGAGCCGGACACCTATGAAGTAGAGGTTAATGGCTACACCTTC; CDR3: CAISEPDTYEVEVNGYTF